This TCR beta chain was documented in a study of blood T cell repertoires in COVID-19. The overall study: Collection of acute and convalescent COVID-19 samples took place in the United States, Italy and Spain.

Only in-frame clones appear in the TCRdb table, and some are missing; sequencing was by immunoSEQ multiplex PCR. The sample yields around 55,000 clones, roughly 80% seen once. This clone occurred a few times. With 4 bases removed from V and 1 base from J, the gap between germline ends came to 14 bases. This CDR3 has 15 residues. CDR1 and CDR2 from the germline V gene are SGHDT and YYEEEE. Sequenced sample: peripheral blood. The chain couples TRBV5-6 to TRBJ1-2, with a weak D call TRBD1 (6 bases). This receptor was obtained from a human donor in a cohort sampled during active or convalescent COVID-19. The CDR3 region is CASSPTTGNNYGYTF. The CDR3 DNA is TGTGCCAGCAGCCCCACCACAGGGAATAACTATGGCTACACCTTC. Filled out from reference TRBV5-6 and TRBJ1-2, the complete variable domain reads DAGVTQSPTHLIKTRGQQVTLRCSPKSGHDTVSWYQQALGQGPQFIFQYYEEEERQRGNFPDRFSGHQFPNYSSELNVNALLLGDSALYLCASSPTTGNNYGYTFGSGTRLTVV.